This record looks at one T cell receptor (beta chain) sequence and its context. The antigen remains undetermined. From each donor, at least one pre-ART PBMC sample and at least two post-ART PBMC samples were obtained. Runs used v3.0 of the immunoSEQ assay and were done at survey level. For each individual sample, sequencing targeted 40,000-50,000 T-cell genomes. The assay was immunoSEQ multiplex PCR, and TCRdb's table has in-frame clones only and misses some. The sample yields fewer than 35,000 clones, more than 95% seen once. These data originate in a study of long-term antiretroviral therapy in people with HIV. Findings and caveats of the study: Someone took the blood between about 2003 and 2018, maybe while older ART regimens were in use. Controls exceeded HIV repertoires in CDR3 length range.

This CDR3 is built from 14 residues. The V end was cut by 1 base, the J end by 0 bases, with 8 bases between. Germline CDR1 and CDR2: SGHRS and YFSETQ. The sequencing here drew on unsorted PBMCs, taken 6.9 years after starting antiretroviral therapy. The J gene is TRBJ2-7, the V gene TRBV5-1; D is undetermined. This receptor was obtained from a man between 25 and 39 years old with HIV. The CDR3 is CASSLLGGSYEQYF. The DNA of the CDR3 is TGCGCCAGCAGCTTGTTGGGCGGCTCCTACGAGCAGTACTTC. The variable domain in full, with the rest retrieved from reference TRBV5-1 and TRBJ2-7, is KAGVTQTPRYLIKTRGQQVTLSCSPISGHRSVSWYQQTPGQGLQFLFEYFSETQRNKGNFPGRFSGRQFSNSRSEMNVSTLELGDSALYLCASSLLGGSYEQYFGPGTRLTVT.